A single sample gave rise to the 27 T cell receptor beta chains below, sequenced in a study of T cells in tumors after PD-1 blockade. The table came from immunoSEQ multiplex PCR; TCRdb's copy has only in-frame clones and leaves some out. The table lists about 60,000 clones, around 74% of them singletons, with 4.7% in the top ten. Sequencing was performed on PBMCs, taken after anti-PD-1 treatment. These receptors were obtained from a human donor with basal cell carcinoma.

In its sample, this clone was seen a few times. The CDR3 DNA reads as TGTGCCAGCAGGAGGAGGGAAAAACTGTTTTTT. Residues: CASRRREKLFF. The chain carries TRBV2 and TRBJ1-4; no reliable D call. CDR1 and CDR2 from the germline V gene are SNHLY and FYNNEI. The germline V and J ends were trimmed by 6 bases and 8 bases, with 7 bases remaining between them. The CDR3 loop spans 11 amino acids.

The chain is built from TRBV19 and TRBJ2-1; 12 bases align to TRBD2. This CDR3 region has 18 residues. The junction had 9 bases not matched to a gene; V was cut back by 3 bases and J by 3 bases. Per germline, CDR1 LNHDA and CDR2 SQIVND (reference sequence). The CDR3 spells CASSIPPGLAGYYNEQFF. The CDR3 bases are TGTGCCAGTAGTATTCCGCCCGGACTAGCGGGGTACTACAATGAGCAGTTCTTC.

This chain links TRBV15 with TRBJ2-1; no clear D. Between the trimmed V and J ends, which lost 0 bases and 4 bases, there was a span of 16 bases. In germline, CDR1 is LNHNV, CDR2 YYDKDF (reference sequence). This CDR3 region has 17 residues. The CDR3 DNA follows: TGTGCCACCAGCAGAGATTTGGGGATCCCCACGTACAATGAGCAGTTCTTC. This encodes CATSRDLGIPTYNEQFF.

This chain joins TRBV9 and TRBJ2-1; D not resolved. CDR1 SGDLS and CDR2 YYNGEE come from the germline V gene. The V gene lost 3 bases and the J gene lost 3 bases, with 7 bases spanning the gap. This CDR3 spans 13 amino acids. This CDR3 reads CASSAALYNEQFF. For the CDR3, the DNA is TGTGCCAGCAGCGCGGCCCTCTACAATGAGCAGTTCTTC.

V and J are TRBV19 and TRBJ1-1; 8 nucleotides match TRBD1. V lost 4 bases and J lost 6; bases outside the gene matches: 7. CDR3 length: 14 residues. Germline CDR1 reads LNHDA; CDR2 reads SQIVND (reference sequence). The CDR3 region is CASSSWQGAPEAFF. As DNA, the CDR3 is TGTGCCAGTAGTAGTTGGCAGGGGGCCCCTGAAGCTTTCTTT. Filled out from reference TRBV19 and TRBJ1-1, the complete variable domain reads DGGITQSPKYLFRKEGQNVTLSCEQNLNHDAMYWYRQDPGQGLRLIYYSQIVNDFQKGDIAEGYSVSREKKESFPLTVTSAQKNPTAFYLCASSSWQGAPEAFFGQGTRLTVV.

This chain uses TRBV28 with TRBJ2-1; 7 bases line up with TRBD1. CDR1 is MDHEN, CDR2 SYDVKM, per germline. V lost 5 bases and J lost 2; bases outside the gene matches: 9. The CDR3 loop spans 16 amino acids. Written as DNA, the CDR3 is TGTGCCAGCAGTAGCCCAAGGACAGGAACCTACAATGAGCAGTTCTTC. The encoded protein is CASSSPRTGTYNEQFF. The full variable domain, completed using reference TRBV28 and TRBJ2-1, is DVKVTQSSRYLVKRTGEKVFLECVQDMDHENMFWYRQDPGLGLRLIYFSYDVKMKEKGDIPEGYSVSREKKERFSLILESASTNQTSMYLCASSSPRTGTYNEQFFGPGTRLTVL.

This clone was seen a few times. The CDR3 DNA sequence: TGTGCCAGCAGGCGGACAGGGGAGATTCAGCCCCAGCATTTT. This codes for CASRRTGEIQPQHF. This chain links TRBV28 with TRBJ1-5, with TRBD1 matching 9 bases. CDR1 MDHEN and CDR2 SYDVKM come from the germline V gene. Germline trimming cut 6 bases from V and 6 bases from J; bases unmatched to any gene: 6. The CDR3 is made up of 14 amino acids. Full variable domain (missing parts from reference TRBV28 and TRBJ1-5): DVKVTQSSRYLVKRTGEKVFLECVQDMDHENMFWYRQDPGLGLRLIYFSYDVKMKEKGDIPEGYSVSREKKERFSLILESASTNQTSMYLCASRRTGEIQPQHFGDGTRLSIL.

In this sample, this clone turned up once. The chain is built from TRBV5-1 and TRBJ1-4; weak D call: TRBD1 (5 bases). The CDR3 spans 15 residues. V lost 3 bases and J lost 7, with 16 bases in between. The germline V gene has CDR1 SGHRS and CDR2 YFSETQ. CDR3 loop: CASSSGPAGSEKLFF. In nucleotides, the CDR3 is TGCGCCAGCAGCTCGGGGCCCGCCGGAAGTGAAAAACTGTTTTTT.

The CDR3 sequence is CASSQEGGRAEAFF. CDR3 bases: TGTGCCAGCAGCCAAGAGGGGGGGAGGGCTGAAGCTTTCTTT. This chain links TRBV3-1 (or the pseudogene TRBV3-2) with TRBJ1-1, with D maybe TRBD1 (5 bases). V dropped 0 bases and J dropped 6 bases, with 11 bases sitting between them. Germline V CDR1 and CDR2: LGHDT, YNNKEL (reference sequence). CDR3 length: 14 residues.

J is TRBJ2-1 and V is TRBV15; no clear D. Germline CDR1 LNHNV, CDR2 YYDKDF (reference sequence). The length of the CDR3 is 13 residues. Trimming left V 3 bases short and J 4 bases short, with 7 bases between. The CDR3 DNA reads as TGTGCCACCAGCAGCCAACTGTACAATGAGCAGTTCTTC. Protein: CATSSQLYNEQFF.

A few counts support this clone. The genes are TRBV5-4 and TRBJ2-7; 11 positions match TRBD2. Germline CDR1 SGHNT, CDR2 YYREEE (reference sequence). The CDR3 is made up of 15 amino acids. Unmatched junction bases numbered 10, after V lost 4 bases and J lost 7 bases. The CDR3 loop is CASSPASGGLLEQYF. CDR3 bases: TGTGCCAGCAGCCCGGCTAGCGGGGGGCTTTTAGAGCAGTACTTC.

This sequence joins TRBV5-1 and TRBJ2-1; D is perhaps TRBD1 or TRBD2 (6 bases each). V lost 2 bases, J lost 0 bases, and 9 bases lay in between. This CDR3 contains 15 residues. Germline CDR1 and CDR2: SGHRS and YFSETQ. The CDR3 reads CASSLGGSSYNEQFF. Here the CDR3 DNA reads TGCGCCAGCAGCTTAGGGGGGAGCTCCTACAATGAGCAGTTCTTC.

Only one count was recorded for this clone. The chain couples TRBV3-1 (or the pseudogene TRBV3-2) to TRBJ2-3, with unresolved D. The V gene's germline CDR1 is LGHDT and CDR2 YNNKEL (reference sequence). V dropped 3 bases and J dropped 5 bases, with 9 bases sitting between them. The length of the CDR3 is 13 residues. The CDR3 here is CASSHRDGDTQYF. The CDR3 coding sequence is TGTGCCAGCAGCCACCGAGATGGAGATACGCAGTATTTT.

This clone was counted between two and nine times. This chain connects TRBV29-1 to TRBJ1-1; unclear D gene. The CDR3 consists of 14 residues. CDR1 and CDR2 from the germline V gene are SQVTM and ANQGSEA. Between the trimmed V and J ends, which lost 4 bases and 5 bases, there was a span of 17 bases. DNA for the CDR3: TGCAGCGTTGTCCTGCGGGCGGTTGATACTGAAGCTTTCTTT. Its protein product is CSVVLRAVDTEAFF.

This chain uses TRBV6-5 with TRBJ1-2; D may be TRBD1 (6 bases). Germline CDR1 and CDR2: MNHEY and SVGAGI. Trimming took 3 bases from V and 3 from J, leaving 11 bases between them. The CDR3 is made up of 14 amino acids. The CDR3 reads CASSYQGPHYGYTF. CDR3 in DNA: TGTGCCAGCAGTTATCAGGGGCCCCACTATGGCTACACCTTC.

This chain links TRBV5-4 with TRBJ2-6; the match to TRBD2 covers 7 bases. Trimming removed 4 bases from V and 1 base from J; junction bases left unmatched: 2. Germline V gene data show CDR1 as SGHNT and CDR2 as YYREEE (reference sequence). CDR3 size: 15 residues. The CDR3 reads CASSLGGSGANVLTF. In DNA, the CDR3 is TGTGCCAGCAGCCTGGGAGGGTCTGGGGCCAACGTCCTGACTTTC.

This rearrangement joins TRBV6-5 to TRBJ2-7; 7 bases agree with TRBD1. J lost 1 base, V lost 7 bases, and 4 bases had no gene match. Germline lookup yields CDR1 MNHEY and CDR2 SVGAGI. The CDR3 covers 13 residues. The CDR3 reads CASTRDSSYEQYF. CDR3 DNA sequence: TGTGCCAGCACCAGGGACAGTTCCTACGAGCAGTACTTC.

This clone was detected only once. The chain is built from TRBV6-2 or TRBV6-3 and TRBJ1-5; D may be TRBD1 (6 bases). V was cut by 5 bases and J by 0 bases, with 20 bases left in between. Germline CDR1 and CDR2: MNHEY and SVGEGT. The CDR3 spans 18 residues. CDR3 nucleotide sequence: TGTGCCAGCAGTGGGTCGGGACGCAGGGGAGGTAGCAATCAGCCCCAGCATTTT. Protein sequence: CASSGSGRRGGSNQPQHF.

The rearrangement uses TRBV27 and TRBJ1-2, with D perhaps matching TRBD1 (5 bases). The germline CDR1 and CDR2 sequences are MNHEY and SMNVEV (reference sequence). Deletions cut 6 bases from V and 7 bases from J, with 12 bases between. CDR3 length: 12 residues. The CDR3 here is CASRGPGFGYTF. In nucleotides, the CDR3 is TGTGCCAGCAGGGGCCCAGGGTTTGGCTACACCTTC.

V is TRBV19 and J is TRBJ2-3; D is unclear. Trimming removed 6 bases at V and 2 bases at J, with 12 bases between. The V gene's germline CDR1 is LNHDA and CDR2 SQIVND (reference sequence). This CDR3 spans 14 amino acids. The DNA for the CDR3 is TGTGCCAGTAGGAAGACTGGGTCCACAGATACGCAGTATTTT. Translating gives CASRKTGSTDTQYF.

The V call is TRBV2, the J call TRBJ1-5; D remains ambiguous. V dropped 2 bases and J dropped 2 bases, with 7 bases sitting between them. This CDR3 contains 14 residues. CDR1 is SNHLY and CDR2 is FYNNEI in the germline V gene. This CDR3 is CASSENKRNQPQHF. The CDR3, as DNA: TGTGCCAGCAGTGAAAACAAGCGCAATCAGCCCCAGCATTTT.

On this clone: This sample includes further DNA sequences coding for the same CDR3. CDR3 nucleotide sequence: TGTGCCAGCAGCTCCACTAGCGGGGGGTACAATGAGCAGTTCTTC. Encoded protein: CASSSTSGGYNEQFF. The rearrangement uses TRBV7-2 and TRBJ2-1, with 12 bases that match TRBD2. Germline V CDR1 and CDR2: SGHTA, FQGNSA. The CDR3 extends over 15 amino acids. V lost 4 bases to trimming and J lost 4 bases; unmatched junction nucleotides: 2.

The gene calls are TRBV24-1 and TRBJ2-1; D is unclear. Germline assignment: CDR1 KGHDR and CDR2 SFDVKD. V lost 1 base, J lost 7 bases, and 1 base lay in between. The CDR3 runs 11 residues. The CDR3 DNA sequence: TGTGCCACCAGTGATTTTAATGAGCAGTTCTTC. This codes for CATSDFNEQFF.

The chain is built from TRBV5-1 and TRBJ2-5; no definite D call. This CDR3 is 16 amino acids long. In germline, CDR1 is SGHRS, CDR2 YFSETQ. Trimming removed 4 bases from V and 1 base from J, with 17 bases in between. CDR3 nucleotide sequence: TGCGCCAGCAGCCCGGGTCTTCGAATAACCCAAGAGACCCAGTACTTC. Protein product: CASSPGLRITQETQYF.

Only one count was recorded for this clone. V is TRBV19 and J is TRBJ1-1, with a tentative D call TRBD1 (5 bases). From germline, CDR1 is LNHDA and CDR2 SQIVND (reference sequence). This CDR3 has 16 amino acids. Trimming removed 4 bases at V and 0 bases at J, with 15 bases between. The DNA of the CDR3 is TGTGCCAGTAGTACCCGACCCACAGGCTTGAACACTGAAGCTTTCTTT. It specifies CASSTRPTGLNTEAFF.

This clone appeared a single time. In DNA form, the CDR3 reads TGCGCCAGCAGCTTGACACCCCCGGGAACCGGGGAGCTGTTTTTT. Its translation: CASSLTPPGTGELFF. V is TRBV5-1 and J is TRBJ2-2; possibly TRBD2 for D (5 bases). V lost 1 base and J 5 bases, leaving 12 bases between the germline ends. Per the germline V gene, CDR1 is SGHRS and CDR2 is YFSETQ. The CDR3 runs 15 residues.

This clone was seen just once. The rearrangement links TRBV10-3 to TRBJ2-1, with D maybe TRBD1 (5 bases). CDR1 and CDR2 from the germline V gene are ENHRY and SYGVKD. V dropped 6 bases and J dropped 3 bases, with 15 bases sitting between them. This CDR3 comprises 15 residues. The chain's CDR3 is CAISPTEVLYNEQFF. The CDR3 region has the DNA TGTGCCATCAGCCCGACAGAAGTTCTCTACAATGAGCAGTTCTTC.